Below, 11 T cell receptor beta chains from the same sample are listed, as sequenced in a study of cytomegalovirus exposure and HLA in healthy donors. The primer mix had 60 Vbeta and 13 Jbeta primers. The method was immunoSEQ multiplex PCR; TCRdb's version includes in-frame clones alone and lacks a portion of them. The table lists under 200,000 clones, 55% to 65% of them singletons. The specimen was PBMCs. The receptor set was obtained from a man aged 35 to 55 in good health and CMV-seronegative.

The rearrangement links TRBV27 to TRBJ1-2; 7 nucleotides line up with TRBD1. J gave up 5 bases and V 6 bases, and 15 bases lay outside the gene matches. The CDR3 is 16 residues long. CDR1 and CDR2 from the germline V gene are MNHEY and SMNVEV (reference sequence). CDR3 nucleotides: TGTGCCAGCAGGCGATTCCAGGGGGAGTCGCCATATGGCTACACCTTC. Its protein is CASRRFQGESPYGYTF.

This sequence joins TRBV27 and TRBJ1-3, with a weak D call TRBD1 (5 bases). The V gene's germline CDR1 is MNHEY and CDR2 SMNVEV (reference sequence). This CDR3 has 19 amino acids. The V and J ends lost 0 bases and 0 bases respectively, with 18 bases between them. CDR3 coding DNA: TGTGCCAGCAGTTTATCACCCAAGGGGCGCGGCCACTCTGGAAACACCATATATTTT. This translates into CASSLSPKGRGHSGNTIYF.

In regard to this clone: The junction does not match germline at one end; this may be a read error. The CDR3 reads CASSKEISSYNSPLRF. The CDR3 coding sequence is TGTGCCAGCAGCAAAGAGATTAGCTCCTATAATTCACCCCTCCGCTTT. The genes are TRBV28 and TRBJ1-6, with unresolved D. This CDR3 is 16 amino acids long. Per germline, CDR1 MDHEN and CDR2 SYDVKM.

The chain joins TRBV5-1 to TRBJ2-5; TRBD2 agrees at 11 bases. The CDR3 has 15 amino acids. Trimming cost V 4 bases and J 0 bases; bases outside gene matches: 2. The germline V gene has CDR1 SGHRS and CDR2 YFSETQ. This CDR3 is CASSLSGGDQETQYF. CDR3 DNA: TGCGCCAGCAGCCTTAGCGGGGGGGACCAAGAGACCCAGTACTTC.

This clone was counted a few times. CDR3 loop: CASSEVPREAFF. The CDR3 DNA reads as TGTGCCAGCAGTGAAGTCCCGCGCGAAGCTTTCTTT. The V and J genes are TRBV2 and TRBJ1-1; D gene unclear. There are 12 residues in the CDR3. V was shortened by 1 base and J by 8 bases, with 8 bases between the two germline ends. Germline loops: CDR1 SNHLY, CDR2 FYNNEI.

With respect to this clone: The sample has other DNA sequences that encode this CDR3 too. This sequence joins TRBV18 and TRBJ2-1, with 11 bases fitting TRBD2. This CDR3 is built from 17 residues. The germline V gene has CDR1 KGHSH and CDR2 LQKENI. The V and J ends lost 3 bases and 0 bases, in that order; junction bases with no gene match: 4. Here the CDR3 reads CASSPRTSGSSYNEQFF. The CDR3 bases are TGTGCCAGCTCACCTCGGACTAGCGGGTCCTCCTACAATGAGCAGTTCTTC.

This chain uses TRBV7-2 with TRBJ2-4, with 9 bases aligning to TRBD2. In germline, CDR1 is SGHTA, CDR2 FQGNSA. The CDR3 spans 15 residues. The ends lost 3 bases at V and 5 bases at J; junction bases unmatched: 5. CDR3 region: CASSLSGGTQNIQYF. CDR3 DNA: TGTGCCAGCAGCTTGAGCGGGGGGACTCAAAACATTCAGTACTTC.

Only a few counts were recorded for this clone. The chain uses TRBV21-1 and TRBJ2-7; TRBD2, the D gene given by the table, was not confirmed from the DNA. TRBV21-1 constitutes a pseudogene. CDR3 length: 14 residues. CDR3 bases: TGTGCCAGCAGGCGAAGCGCGAGTTCCTACGAGCAGTACTTC. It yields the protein CASRRSASSYEQYF.

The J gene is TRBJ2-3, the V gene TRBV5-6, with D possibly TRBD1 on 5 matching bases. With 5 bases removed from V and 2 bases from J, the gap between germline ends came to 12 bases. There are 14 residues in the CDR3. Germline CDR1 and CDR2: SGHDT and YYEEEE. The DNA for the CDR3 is TGTGCCAGCAGGCGGACATTTGTCACAGATACGCAGTATTTT. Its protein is CASRRTFVTDTQYF.

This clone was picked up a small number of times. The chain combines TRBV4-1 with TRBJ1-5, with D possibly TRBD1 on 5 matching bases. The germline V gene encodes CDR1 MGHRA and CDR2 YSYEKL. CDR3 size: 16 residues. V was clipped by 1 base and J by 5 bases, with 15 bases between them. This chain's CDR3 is CASSQAWQGRDQPQHF. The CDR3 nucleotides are TGCGCCAGCAGCCAAGCCTGGCAGGGTAGGGATCAGCCCCAGCATTTT.

The CDR3: CASSGSGAVETQYF. CDR3 in DNA: TGTGCCAGTAGTGGTAGCGGGGCAGTGGAGACCCAGTACTTC. The chain is built from TRBV19 and TRBJ2-5; 8 positions agree with TRBD2. Germline V CDR1 and CDR2: LNHDA, SQIVND (reference sequence). The CDR3 is made up of 14 amino acids. Trimming removed 5 bases from V and 5 bases from J; junction bases left unmatched: 7. The whole variable domain, remainder taken from reference TRBV19 and TRBJ2-5, is DGGITQSPKYLFRKEGQNVTLSCEQNLNHDAMYWYRQDPGQGLRLIYYSQIVNDFQKGDIAEGYSVSREKKESFPLTVTSAQKNPTAFYLCASSGSGAVETQYFGPGTRLLVL.